This T cell receptor (beta chain) is from a study of CD4+ T cells in melanoma. The V end lost 3 bases, the J end lost 4 bases, and 10 bases lay between the germline ends. The V gene's germline CDR1 is GTSNPN and CDR2 SVGIG (reference sequence). CDR3 length: 12 amino acids. As regards this clone: The identical CDR3 is also encoded by other nucleotide sequences in the sample.

The data were produced by immunoSEQ multiplex PCR, yet TCRdb's version contains in-frame clones alone and is incomplete. There are 110,000 to 150,000 clones in the sample; nearly 95% occur only once, and less than 2% lies in the top ten. The TCR sequence derives from a human donor with melanoma. The chain employs TRBV30 and TRBJ2-7; D might be TRBD1 or TRBD2, each matching 7 bases. The CDR3 loop is CAWSRGGYEQYF. The CDR3 region has the DNA TGTGCCTGGAGCAGGGGGGGTTACGAGCAGTACTTC.